The present T cell receptor (beta chain) was sequenced within a study of T cells in Graves' hyperthyroidism and ophthalmopathy. There are a few counts of this clonotype. TCR beta CDR3 regions were amplified from RNA transcripts. The HTBI set primed first-round TCR CDR3 RT-PCR. Each CDR3 protein gets one entry after TCRdb re-called the multiplex PCR reads with MiXCR. The table has roughly 500,000 distinct CDR3 sequences, 11% to 15% seen once; the top ten hold 5.8%. This TCR came from a woman younger than 45 with Graves' hyperthyroidism that later progressed to Graves' ophthalmopathy. Source material: blood.

The CDR3 DNA follows: TGCAGCGTTGTGCACACTCGAGGAGGAAAACTGTTTTTT. As protein: CSVVHTRGGKLFF. V gene TRBV29-1 combines with J gene TRBJ1-4; D gene uncertain. This CDR3 spans 13 amino acids. Germline V lookup: CDR1 SQVTM, CDR2 ANQGSEA. Trimming left V 4 bases short and J 10 bases short, with 16 bases between.